This T cell receptor (beta chain) was documented in a study of blood T cells in healthy people across ages. Whole-study results and caveats: Because donor CMV status was unknown, expanded clonotype changes were possibly confounded.

Next came a second PCR, run for about 6 to 11 cycles, which used a sample-barcoded 5' primer along with a J-beta primer mix. Every single cDNA molecule received a tag from a template-switch adaptor with 12 random nucleotides. Each CDR3 protein is one row after TCRdb ran MiXCR on the 5' RACE reads. The sample shows 1.5 million to 2 million distinct CDR3 sequences, roughly 49% of them seen only once. A word on this clonotype: Its antigen is still unknown.

Trimming took 6 bases from V and 5 from J, leaving 16 bases between them. This CDR3 is built from 14 residues. Germline V gene lookup returns CDR1 MDHEN and CDR2 SYDVKM. The TCR originated in a woman between 40 and 55 years old in good health. The V gene is TRBV28, the J gene TRBJ2-5; D not resolved. Sequenced material: blood. CDR3 loop: CASSPLKLGETQYF. CDR3 DNA: TGTGCCAGCAGCCCCTTAAAGTTGGGGGAGACCCAGTACTTC. The full variable domain, in which reference TRBV28 and TRBJ2-5 provide the parts outside the CDR3, is DVKVTQSSRYLVKRTGEKVFLECVQDMDHENMFWYRQDPGLGLRLIYFSYDVKMKEKGDIPEGYSVSREKKERFSLILESASTNQTSMYLCASSPLKLGETQYFGPGTRLLVL.